This TCR beta chain emerged from a study of tumor and adjacent non-tumor tissue in lung cancer (dated by TCRdb to 2017 to 2018). As for the study more broadly: By cancer type, the cohort comprised approximately twelve adenocarcinoma patients, a couple of squamous cell carcinoma patients and 1 small cell lung cancer patient. The 15 or so patients were aged roughly 30 to 80 years, included about ten men and 5 women, and had TNM stage I to III disease. In total, sequencing yielded 95 million to 150 million productive TCRbeta reads, which works out to an average of about 4 million reads per sample. Using bulk TCRbeta repertoires from 15 lung cancer patients, the study set lung tumor tissue side by side with matched distant non-tumor lung tissue. More than 25 paired specimens, one tumor and one normal lung sample per patient, were profiled by TCRbeta CDR3 sequencing. What the work shows at the level of the full study, not this receptor alone: Only about 15 patients were in the cohort, and the authors stated that larger samples and more detailed clinical data are needed. TCR diversity (inverse Simpson) was significantly higher in tumor than in normal lung tissue (about 400 vs 150, P = 0.0075, Mann-Whitney U test). The top 100 clones accounted for a significantly larger cumulative portion of the repertoire in normal lung than in tumor tissue. TCR diversity was significantly higher in younger patients, and higher tumor TCR diversity was associated with shorter overall and disease-free survival. The methods do not name the sequencing platform or mention unique molecular identifiers. Because peripheral blood was not sequenced, blood TCRbeta repertoires in the lung cancer patients of the study were not examined.

Bulk unsorted tissue served as the source for RNA extraction, and RNA quality was assessed using a NanoDrop ND-1000 and an Agilent 2100. The donors were newly diagnosed lung cancer patients admitted for thoracic surgery in China from August to November 2014 who had not received prior chemotherapy. Anyone who had undergone radiotherapy or chemotherapy before, or who had another cancer at the same time, was left out of the study. Pieces of surgical tissue measuring about 1-2 cm3 were kept in RNAlater solution and stored at -80 degrees C until use. Libraries were built with multiplex PCR. The sample was run on an Illumina HiSeq 2500. Following protocols modified from ARM-PCR, the researchers constructed TCRbeta libraries through three rounds of nested PCR with primers (Table S4). PCR products of 200-500 bp were gel-excised and purified with the QIAquick gel extraction kit before sequencing. As for the original processing: Reads were cleaned with Trimmomatic, merged with FLASH into complete CDR3 sequences, and assigned to V(D)J germline segments with MiTCR. Clonal diversity was calculated as the inverse Simpson's index using VDJtools. A read counted as productive if the sequence was in-frame and lacked a premature stop codon. TCRdb reworked the public reads: Q25 trimming with fastp, MiXCR clone assembly, productive beta chains retained. Under each unique CDR3 protein, matching rows form one entry showing the most common genes and DNA. The V and J calls here are based on TCRdb, not the publication. The sample contains tens of thousands of distinct CDR3 sequences, over 55% of them found a single time. Of the sample, 8% to 9.5% falls within the top ten clones.

Deletion took 1 base off V and 1 base off J, with a span of 12 bases between the germline ends. The CDR3 covers 16 residues, taking in both the cysteine and the phenylalanine. Left in the record is the CDR3 DNA by itself, 48 bases read in frame from the first base. In the germline V gene, CDR1 corresponds to SGHAT and CDR2 to FQNNGV. Concerning this clonotype: Its antigen is currently not known. No much larger clonotype is one base removed from it; base qualities were not supplied.

Sequenced material: lung tumor tissue. The chain is made from TRBV11-2 and TRBJ2-3; a tentative D match to TRBD2 spans 5 bases. This sequence originates from a woman in her forties with non-small cell lung cancer. The base sequence is TGTGCCAGCAGCTTAGCGTCTAGCAGTGGCACAGATACGCAGTATTTT. The encoded protein is CASSLASSSGTDTQYF.